This T cell receptor (beta chain) was recovered during a study of blood T cells in healthy people across ages. Together with a sample-barcoded 5' primer, a J-beta primer mix was included in a second PCR lasting about 6 to 11 cycles. TCRdb reanalysed the 5' RACE reads using MiXCR and keeps one entry per CDR3 protein. The sample has 1.5 million to 2 million distinct CDR3 sequences; under 30% are singletons. This clonotype has only a few counts. Material: blood. The sequence derives from a woman aged 30 to 39 in good health.

DNA for the CDR3: TGCAGTGCTCAAGGAACCAAGGACAGGGGTCCTGGTACGCGAAGCGGCTACACCTTC. This encodes CSAQGTKDRGPGTRSGYTF. This rearrangement joins TRBV20-1 to TRBJ1-2, with 9 nucleotides matching TRBD1. Germline CDR1 and CDR2: DFQATT and SNEGSKA (reference sequence). Trimming took 5 bases from V and 8 from J; bases not matched to a gene: 27. This CDR3 has 19 residues.